These 10 T cell receptor beta chains were all obtained from the same sample, sequenced in a study of blood T cell repertoires in COVID-19. Sequencing was performed with immunoSEQ multiplex PCR; in TCRdb, only in-frame clones are kept and a portion is missing. This table has 250,000 to 350,000 clones, around 90% appearing once. Sequenced input: peripheral blood. Source of these receptors: a woman aged 45 to 65 who had recovered from COVID-19.

This chain joins TRBV5-4 and TRBJ2-7; D perhaps matches TRBD2 (6 bases). CDR1 is SGHNT and CDR2 is YYREEE in the germline V gene (reference sequence). Trimming cost V 4 bases and J 2 bases, with 13 bases left between them. The CDR3 is 14 residues long. In nucleotides, the CDR3 is TGTGCCAGCAGCAAACCGGGACTGCCCTACGAGCAGTACTTC. It is translated as CASSKPGLPYEQYF.

The chain employs TRBV3-1 (or the pseudogene TRBV3-2) and TRBJ1-1, with TRBD1 matching over 9 bases. Trimming took 1 base from V and 7 from J; bases not matched to a gene: 13. The length of the CDR3 is 17 residues. Germline V CDR1 and CDR2: LGHDT, YNNKEL (reference sequence). The CDR3 DNA sequence: TGTGCCAGCAGCCAAGTTGGAAACCGACAGGGGGGAATTGAAGCTTTCTTT. It is translated as CASSQVGNRQGGIEAFF.

The J gene is TRBJ2-7, the V gene TRBV4-2; D may be TRBD2 (6 bases). Trimming pared 3 bases from V and 0 bases from J, leaving 6 bases between. This CDR3 is 13 amino acids long. Germline CDR1 and CDR2: LGHNA and YNFKEQ. CDR3 in amino acids: CASSQGGSYEQYF. The CDR3 region has the DNA TGTGCCAGCAGCCAGGGGGGCTCCTACGAGCAGTACTTC.

Comment on this clone: The junction shows a germline mismatch at one end, possibly a read error. The rearrangement uses TRBV7-6 and TRBJ1-5; 7 bases fit TRBD1. Germline CDR1 is SGHVS and CDR2 is FNYEAQ. The CDR3 is 17 residues long. The CDR3 DNA is TGTGCCAGCACCTTATACCCCGGGACAGTTAGCAATCAGCCCCAGCATTTT. Amino acid sequence: CASTLYPGTVSNQPQHF.

This clone has only one observation. This chain uses TRBV6-5 with TRBJ2-3; 7 bases map to TRBD2. After removal of 8 bases from V and 0 bases from J, the junction contained 5 bases not matched to a gene. The germline gives CDR1 MNHEY, CDR2 SVGAGI. The CDR3 runs to 14 residues. The CDR3 sequence is CASGASGSTDTQYF. The CDR3 DNA reads as TGTGCCAGCGGAGCTAGCGGAAGCACAGATACGCAGTATTTT.

The rearrangement uses TRBV12-3 or TRBV12-4 and TRBJ2-7; D ambiguous. Trimming took off 5 bases at V and 7 bases at J, with 9 bases between the two ends. There are 11 residues in the CDR3. The CDR3 region is CASSLTREQYF. DNA of the CDR3: TGTGCCAGCAGTCTCACCCGGGAGCAGTACTTC.

The V gene is TRBV19, the J gene TRBJ1-1; D might be TRBD1 (6 bases). The CDR3 totals 13 residues. Germline CDR1 is LNHDA and CDR2 is SQIVND (reference sequence). Trimming pared 4 bases from V and 4 bases from J, leaving 10 bases between. The CDR3 spells CASSTGVGTEAFF. In DNA form, the CDR3 reads TGTGCCAGTAGTACAGGGGTGGGCACTGAAGCTTTCTTT.

The gene calls are TRBV9 and TRBJ1-1; D remains unclear. The germline V gene has CDR1 SGDLS and CDR2 YYNGEE. This CDR3 is built from 11 residues. Trimming shortened V by 4 bases and J by 3 bases, and 4 bases separated the two germline ends. CDR3 region: CASSSDTEAFF. CDR3 in DNA: TGTGCCAGCAGCTCAGACACTGAAGCTTTCTTT.

The chain joins TRBV5-8 to TRBJ1-2; 9 bases match TRBD1. V lost 5 bases, J lost 4 bases, and 6 bases stayed unmatched. CDR1 is SGHTS, CDR2 YDEGEE, per germline. This CDR3 region has 14 residues. CDR3 protein: CASRNRDRAYGYTF. CDR3 coding DNA: TGTGCCAGCAGAAACCGGGACAGGGCCTATGGCTACACCTTC.

The chain employs TRBV27 and TRBJ2-1; 13 bases are a match to TRBD2. The CDR3 is 15 amino acids. Trimming at V came to 4 bases and at J to 10 bases, leaving 7 bases not matched to a gene. Germline V lookup: CDR1 MNHEY, CDR2 SMNVEV (reference sequence). The CDR3 spells CASSSRLAGGAEQFF. The CDR3 DNA reads TGTGCCAGCAGTTCCCGACTAGCGGGAGGTGCCGAGCAGTTCTTC.